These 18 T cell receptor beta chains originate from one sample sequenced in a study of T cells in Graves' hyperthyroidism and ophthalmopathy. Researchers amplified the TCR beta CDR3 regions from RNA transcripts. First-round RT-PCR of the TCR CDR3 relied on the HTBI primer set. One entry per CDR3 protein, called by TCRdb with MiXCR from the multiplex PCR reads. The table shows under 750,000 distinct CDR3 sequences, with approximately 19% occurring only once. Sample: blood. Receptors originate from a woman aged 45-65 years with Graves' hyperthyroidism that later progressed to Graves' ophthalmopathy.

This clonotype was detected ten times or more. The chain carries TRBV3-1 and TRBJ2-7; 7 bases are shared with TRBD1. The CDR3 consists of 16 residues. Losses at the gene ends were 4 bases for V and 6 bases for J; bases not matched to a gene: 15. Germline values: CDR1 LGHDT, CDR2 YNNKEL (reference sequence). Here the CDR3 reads CASSRYPQGEGGEQYF. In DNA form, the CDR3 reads TGTGCCAGCAGCCGTTACCCCCAGGGGGAAGGTGGCGAGCAGTACTTC.

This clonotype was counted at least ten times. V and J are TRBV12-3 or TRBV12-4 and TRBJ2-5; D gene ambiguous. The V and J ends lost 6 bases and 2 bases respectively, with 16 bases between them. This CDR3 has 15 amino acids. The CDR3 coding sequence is TGTGCCAGCAGCGGCAGTGACCAATCACAAGAGACCCAGTACTTC. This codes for CASSGSDQSQETQYF.

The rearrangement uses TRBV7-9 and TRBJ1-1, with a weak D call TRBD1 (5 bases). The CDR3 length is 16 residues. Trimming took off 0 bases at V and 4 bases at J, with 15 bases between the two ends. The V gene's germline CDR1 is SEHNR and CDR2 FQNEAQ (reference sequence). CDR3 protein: CASSLAGQGPSTEAFF. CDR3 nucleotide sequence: TGTGCCAGCAGCTTAGCCGGTCAGGGCCCCAGCACTGAAGCTTTCTTT.

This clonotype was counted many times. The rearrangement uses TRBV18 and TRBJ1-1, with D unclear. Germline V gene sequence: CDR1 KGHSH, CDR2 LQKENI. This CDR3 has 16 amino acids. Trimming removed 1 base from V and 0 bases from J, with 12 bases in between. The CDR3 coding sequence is TGTGCCAGCTCACCACTCATCGAAGTGTTGAACACTGAAGCTTTCTTT. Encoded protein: CASSPLIEVLNTEAFF.

In nucleotides, the CDR3 is TGCAGCGGCTACAGGAGCTCCTACAATGAGCAGTTCTTC. Protein product: CSGYRSSYNEQFF. The chain uses TRBV29-1 and TRBJ2-1, with a weak D call TRBD1 (5 bases). V shed 7 bases and J shed 0 bases, with 10 bases lying between them. CDR1 is SQVTM and CDR2 is ANQGSEA in the germline V gene. This CDR3 contains 13 residues.

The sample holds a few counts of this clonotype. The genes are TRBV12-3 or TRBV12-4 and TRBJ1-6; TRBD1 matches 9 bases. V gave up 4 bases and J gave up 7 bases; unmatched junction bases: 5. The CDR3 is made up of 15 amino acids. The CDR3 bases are TGTGCCAGCAGTTCCACCGGGACAGGGAATTCACCCCTCCACTTT. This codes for CASSSTGTGNSPLHF.

The CDR3 region is CASSSLQGAAFF. The CDR3 DNA reads TGTGCCAGCAGCTCCTTGCAGGGGGCAGCTTTCTTT. The chain combines TRBV5-4 with TRBJ1-1; 8 nucleotides agree with TRBD1. J gave up 10 bases and V 3 bases, and 5 bases lay outside the gene matches. Per the germline V gene, CDR1 is SGHNT and CDR2 is YYREEE (reference sequence). CDR3 size: 12 residues.

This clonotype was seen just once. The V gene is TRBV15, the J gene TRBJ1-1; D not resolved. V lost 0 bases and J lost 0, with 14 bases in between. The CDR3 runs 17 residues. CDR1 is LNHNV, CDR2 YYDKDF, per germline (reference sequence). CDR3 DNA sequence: TGTGCCACCAGCAGAGATCAAGACACATCCTTGAACACTGAAGCTTTCTTT. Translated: CATSRDQDTSLNTEAFF. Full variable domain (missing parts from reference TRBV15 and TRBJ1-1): DAMVIQNPRYQVTQFGKPVTLSCSQTLNHNVMYWYQQKSSQAPKLLFHYYDKDFNNEADTPDNFQSRRPNTSFCFLDIRSPGLGDTAMYLCATSRDQDTSLNTEAFFGQGTRLTVV.

CDR3 sequence: CSVRRTEAFF. CDR3 coding DNA: TGCAGCGTTCGGAGGACTGAAGCTTTCTTT. The chain couples TRBV29-1 to TRBJ1-1; no firm D call. The germline V gene encodes CDR1 SQVTM and CDR2 ANQGSEA. This CDR3 is built from 10 residues. V was shortened by 5 bases and J by 5 bases, with 6 bases between the two germline ends.

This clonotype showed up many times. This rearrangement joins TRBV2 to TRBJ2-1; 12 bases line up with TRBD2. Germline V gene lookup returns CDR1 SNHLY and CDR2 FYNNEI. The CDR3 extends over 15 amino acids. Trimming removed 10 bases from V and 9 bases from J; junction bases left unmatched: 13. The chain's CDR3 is CATSPRTSGALEQFF. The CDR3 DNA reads TGTGCCACCTCCCCCCGGACTAGCGGGGCTCTTGAGCAGTTCTTC.

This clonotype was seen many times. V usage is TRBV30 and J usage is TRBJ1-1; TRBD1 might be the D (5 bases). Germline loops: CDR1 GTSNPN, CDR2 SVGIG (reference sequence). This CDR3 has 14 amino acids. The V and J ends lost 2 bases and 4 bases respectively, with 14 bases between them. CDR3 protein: CAWSSQVTGTEAFF. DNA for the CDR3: TGTGCCTGGAGTTCACAGGTTACGGGCACTGAAGCTTTCTTT.

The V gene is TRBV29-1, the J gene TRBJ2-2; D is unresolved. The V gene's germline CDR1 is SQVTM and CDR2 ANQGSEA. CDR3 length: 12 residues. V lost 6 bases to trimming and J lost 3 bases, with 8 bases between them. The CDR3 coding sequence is TGCAGCGTCTCGGTCCACACCGGGGAGCTGTTTTTT. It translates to CSVSVHTGELFF.

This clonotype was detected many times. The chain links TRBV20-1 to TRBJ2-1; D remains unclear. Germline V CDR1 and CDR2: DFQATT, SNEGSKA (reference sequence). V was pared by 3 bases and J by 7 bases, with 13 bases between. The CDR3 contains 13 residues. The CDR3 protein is CSASALLSNEQFF. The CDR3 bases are TGCAGTGCTAGCGCATTATTAAGTAATGAGCAGTTCTTC.

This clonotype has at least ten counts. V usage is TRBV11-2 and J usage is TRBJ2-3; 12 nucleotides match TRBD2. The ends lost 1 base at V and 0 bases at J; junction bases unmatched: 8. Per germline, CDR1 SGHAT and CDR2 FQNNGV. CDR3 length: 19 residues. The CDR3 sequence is CASSLGWGLAGGSTDTQYF. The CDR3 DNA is TGTGCCAGCAGCTTAGGTTGGGGGCTAGCGGGGGGGAGCACAGATACGCAGTATTTT. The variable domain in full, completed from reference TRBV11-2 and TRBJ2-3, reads EAGVAQSPRYKIIEKRQSVAFWCNPISGHATLYWYQQILGQGPKLLIQFQNNGVVDDSQLPKDRFSAERLKGVDSTLKIQPAKLEDSAVYLCASSLGWGLAGGSTDTQYFGPGTRLTVL.

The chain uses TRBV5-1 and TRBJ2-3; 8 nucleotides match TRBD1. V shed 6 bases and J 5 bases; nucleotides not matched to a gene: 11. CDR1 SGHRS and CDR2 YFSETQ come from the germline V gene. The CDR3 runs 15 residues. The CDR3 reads CASKRRDRILDTQYF. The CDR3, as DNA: TGCGCCAGCAAAAGACGGGACAGGATTTTAGATACGCAGTATTTT.

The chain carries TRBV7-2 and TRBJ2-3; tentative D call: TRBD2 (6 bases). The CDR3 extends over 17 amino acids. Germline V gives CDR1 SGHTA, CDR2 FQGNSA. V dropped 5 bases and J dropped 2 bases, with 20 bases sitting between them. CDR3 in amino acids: CASSGGQRVLVTDTQYF. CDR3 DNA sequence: TGTGCCAGCAGCGGAGGGCAGCGGGTCTTAGTCACAGATACGCAGTATTTT.

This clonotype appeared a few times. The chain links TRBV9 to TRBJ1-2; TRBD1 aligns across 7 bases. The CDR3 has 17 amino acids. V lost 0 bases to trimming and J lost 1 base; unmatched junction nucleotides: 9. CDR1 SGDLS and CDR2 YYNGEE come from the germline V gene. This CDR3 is CASSVGVGGSINYGYTF. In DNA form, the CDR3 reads TGTGCCAGCAGCGTAGGGGTAGGGGGCTCTATTAACTATGGCTACACCTTC.

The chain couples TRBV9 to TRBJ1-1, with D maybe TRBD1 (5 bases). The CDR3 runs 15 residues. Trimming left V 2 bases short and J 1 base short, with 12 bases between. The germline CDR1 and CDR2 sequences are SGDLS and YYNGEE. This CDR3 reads CASSVWGRANTEAFF. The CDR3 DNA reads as TGTGCCAGCAGCGTTTGGGGCAGGGCGAACACTGAAGCTTTCTTT.